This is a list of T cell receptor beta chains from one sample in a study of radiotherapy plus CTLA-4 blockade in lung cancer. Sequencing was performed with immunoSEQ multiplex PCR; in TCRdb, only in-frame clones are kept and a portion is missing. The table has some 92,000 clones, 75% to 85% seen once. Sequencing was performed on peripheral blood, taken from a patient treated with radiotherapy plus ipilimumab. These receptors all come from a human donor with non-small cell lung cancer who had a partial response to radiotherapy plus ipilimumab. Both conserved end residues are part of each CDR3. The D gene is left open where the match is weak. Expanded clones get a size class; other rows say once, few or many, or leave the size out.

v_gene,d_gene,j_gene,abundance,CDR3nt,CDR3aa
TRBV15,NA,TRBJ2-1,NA,TGTGCCACCAGCGAAATGGGCGGGAACTACAATGAGCAGTTCTTC,CATSEMGGNYNEQFF
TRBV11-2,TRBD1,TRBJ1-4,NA,TGTGCCAGCAGCTTAGACCGGGGACAGCTTGAAAAACTGTTTTTT,CASSLDRGQLEKLFF
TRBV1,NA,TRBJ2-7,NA,TGCACCAGCAGCCGCGACACAGGCGGGAGGGTCTTAAGCTCCTACGAGCAGTACTTC,CTSSRDTGGRVLSSYEQYF
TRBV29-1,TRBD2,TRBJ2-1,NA,TGCAGCGTTGTTCTGTCTAGCGGGAGGAGGGGCTACAATGAGCAGTTCTTC,CSVVLSSGRRGYNEQFF
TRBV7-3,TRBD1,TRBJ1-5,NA,TGTGCCAGCAGCTTAAGAGTGGGACAGGGATTTTATCCTGTCCCGATCTATAGCAATCAGCCCCAGCATTTT,CASSLRVGQGFYPVPIYSNQPQHF
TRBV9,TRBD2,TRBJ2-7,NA,TGTGCCAGCAGCGTAGGACTAGCGGGAGACGAGCAGTACTTC,CASSVGLAGDEQYF
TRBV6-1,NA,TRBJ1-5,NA,TGTGCCAGCAGGGAGCCAAGCAATCAGCCCCAGCATTTT,CASREPSNQPQHF
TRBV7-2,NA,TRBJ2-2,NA,TGTGCCAGCAGCCCGAGGAGCGGGGAGCTGTTTTTT,CASSPRSGELFF
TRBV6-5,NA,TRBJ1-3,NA,TGTGCCAGCAGTTACTCTCTGGGACAAAGTGGAAACACCATATATTTT,CASSYSLGQSGNTIYF
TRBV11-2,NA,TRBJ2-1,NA,TGTGCCAGCAGCTTGGGTCCGGGGAACTACAATGAGCAGTTCTTC,CASSLGPGNYNEQFF
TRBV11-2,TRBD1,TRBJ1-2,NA,TGTGCCAGCAGCGGACGACAGGGTCAGGTCACCTTC,CASSGRQGQVTF
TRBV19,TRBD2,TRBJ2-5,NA,TGTGCCAGTTCGGGACTAGCTGGACAAGAGACCCAGTACTTC,CASSGLAGQETQYF
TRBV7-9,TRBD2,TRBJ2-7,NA,TGTGCCAGCAGCGCCAAGCGGGAGGGCGGTGGGGAGCAGTACTTC,CASSAKREGGGEQYF
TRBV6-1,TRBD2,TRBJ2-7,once,TGTGCCAGCAGTGGGGCGGGAGGCGAGCAGTACTTC,CASSGAGGEQYF
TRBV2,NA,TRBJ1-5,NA,TGTGCCAGTTGGGGGAGGGGTCAGCCCCAGCATTTT,CASWGRGQPQHF
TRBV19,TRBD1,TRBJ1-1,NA,TGTGCCAGTAGTTTACGGACAGGGGGCAGGAACACTGAAGCTTTCTTT,CASSLRTGGRNTEAFF
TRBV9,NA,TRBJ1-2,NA,TGTGCCAGCAGCGGGACAGCCTTAGCTAACTATGGCTACACCTTC,CASSGTALANYGYTF
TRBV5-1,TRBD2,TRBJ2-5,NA,TGCGCCAGCAGCCAACCCGACGGGGGGGAGACCCAGTACTTC,CASSQPDGGETQYF
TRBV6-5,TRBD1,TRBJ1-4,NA,TGTGCCAGCAGAAACAGGGGGGGCGAAGAAAAACTGTTTTTT,CASRNRGGEEKLFF
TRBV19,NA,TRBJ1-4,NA,TGTGCCAGTAGTTACAGGGAGGGGTCTCCTAATGAAAAACTGTTTTTT,CASSYREGSPNEKLFF
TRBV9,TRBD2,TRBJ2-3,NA,TGTGCCAGCAGCGTAAACACGGGAGGGCCGACAGATACGCAGTATTTT,CASSVNTGGPTDTQYF
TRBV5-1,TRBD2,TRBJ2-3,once,TGCGCCAGCAGCTTGGTGGAGGGGAGGGCGGCAGATACGCAGTATTTT,CASSLVEGRAADTQYF
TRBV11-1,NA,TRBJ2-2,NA,TGTGCCAGCAGTTTTACCGGGACAAGCACCGGGGAGCTGTTTTTT,CASSFTGTSTGELFF
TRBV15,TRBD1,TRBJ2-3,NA,TGTGCCACCAGCACCTACACGGACAGGGGGCTAGATACGCAGTATTTT,CATSTYTDRGLDTQYF
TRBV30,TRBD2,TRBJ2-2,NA,TGTGCCTGGAGACCCCCGGGAGGCCCCCGGAGGAGCGGGGAGCTGTTTTTT,CAWRPPGGPRRSGELFF
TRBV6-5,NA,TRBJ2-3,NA,TGTGCCAGCAGTCGCGGTGGGAGGGATACGCAGTATTTT,CASSRGGRDTQYF
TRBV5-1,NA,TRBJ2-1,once,TGCGCCAGCAGCTTGCTGGCGGGTCCGGACAATGAGCAGTTCTTC,CASSLLAGPDNEQFF
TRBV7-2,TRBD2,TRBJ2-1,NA,TGTGCCAGCAGCTTAGCGGTAGCGGGAGCAGTCAGCAATGAGCAGTTCTTC,CASSLAVAGAVSNEQFF
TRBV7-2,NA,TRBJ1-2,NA,TGTGCCAGCAGCTTTACGTTAGGGGGTAACTATGGCTACACCTTC,CASSFTLGGNYGYTF
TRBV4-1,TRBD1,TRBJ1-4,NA,TGCGCCAGCAGCCACCCAAAGGGGACAGAAAATGAAAAACTGTTTTTT,CASSHPKGTENEKLFF
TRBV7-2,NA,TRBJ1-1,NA,TGTGCCAGCAGCTTCAAAGGGGGAGCGGAAGCTTTCTTT,CASSFKGGAEAFF
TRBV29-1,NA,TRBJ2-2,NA,TGCAGCGTCTATTCTGGGAACACCGGGGAGCTGTTTTTT,CSVYSGNTGELFF
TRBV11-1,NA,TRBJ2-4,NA,TGTGCCAGCAGCTTAAGGGGGAGGGCGAACATTCAGTACTTC,CASSLRGRANIQYF
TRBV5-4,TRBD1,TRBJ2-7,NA,TGTGCCAGCAGCTTGGTAGTGGGACAGGGCAAGCAGTACTTC,CASSLVVGQGKQYF
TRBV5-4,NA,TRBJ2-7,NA,TGTGCCAGCAGCTCCCGGGACTTCAATATCTACGAGCAGTACTTC,CASSSRDFNIYEQYF
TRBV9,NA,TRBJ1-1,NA,TGTGCCAGCAGCCCCCTTGATGGTGTGGGGAGTGAAGCTTTCTTT,CASSPLDGVGSEAFF
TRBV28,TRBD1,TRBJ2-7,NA,TGTGCCAGCAGCCGTCCTCAGGGGGCGCTTTACGAGCAGTACTTC,CASSRPQGALYEQYF
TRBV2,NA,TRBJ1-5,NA,TGTGCCAGCAGTGAGGGGGCATGGCAGCCCCAGCATTTT,CASSEGAWQPQHF
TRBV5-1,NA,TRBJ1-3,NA,TGCGCCAGCAGCTTGCTGGGGAGTCCCGGAAACACCATATATTTT,CASSLLGSPGNTIYF
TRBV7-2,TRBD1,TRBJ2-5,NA,TGTGCCAGCAGCTTCGGGACAGTGGCAGAGACCCAGTACTTC,CASSFGTVAETQYF
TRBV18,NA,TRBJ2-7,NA,TGTGCCAGCTCCGGACCTGACAGGCACGAGCAGTACTTC,CASSGPDRHEQYF
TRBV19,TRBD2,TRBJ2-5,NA,TGTGCCAGTAGGAGGGATCGAGCGGGAAGGGAGACCCAGTACTTC,CASRRDRAGRETQYF
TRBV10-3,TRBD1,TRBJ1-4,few,TGTGCCATTCGGCCGGGACAGGGGACCGGTGATAATGAAAAACTGTTTTTT,CAIRPGQGTGDNEKLFF
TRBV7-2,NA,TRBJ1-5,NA,TGTGCCAGCAGCTTAGTGGGGGGGCTCTACAATCAGCCCCAGCATTTT,CASSLVGGLYNQPQHF
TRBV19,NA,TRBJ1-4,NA,TGTGCCACGGAACAGGGCGCAGTGGGTGAAAAACTGTTTTTT,CATEQGAVGEKLFF
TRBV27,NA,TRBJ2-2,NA,TGTGCCAGCAGCTTACGCGGGGAGCTGTTTTTT,CASSLRGELFF
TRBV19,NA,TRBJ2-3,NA,TGTGCCAGTAGTGGCAGGATTCTTATCACAGATACGCAGTATTTT,CASSGRILITDTQYF
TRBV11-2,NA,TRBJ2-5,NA,TGTGCCAGCAGCCGGACGACGGGGGAGACCCAGTACTTC,CASSRTTGETQYF
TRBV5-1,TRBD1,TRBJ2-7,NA,TGCGCCAGCAGCTTGGGACAGGGTCGGGACGAGCAGTACTTC,CASSLGQGRDEQYF
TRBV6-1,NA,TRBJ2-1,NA,TGTGCCAGCAGTGGGCGGCTAGCGAGTTACAATGAGCAGTTCTTC,CASSGRLASYNEQFF
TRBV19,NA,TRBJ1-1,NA,TGTGCCAGTAGTCTAAGAGGCCGGGGTACTGAAGCTTTCTTT,CASSLRGRGTEAFF
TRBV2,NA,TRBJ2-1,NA,TGTGCCAGCAGACTTACGACGGGGATGACCAATGAGCAGTTCTTC,CASRLTTGMTNEQFF
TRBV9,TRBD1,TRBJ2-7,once,TGTGCCAGCAGCGCAGACTCCAGACAGGGCTCGAGGAACGAGCAGTACTTC,CASSADSRQGSRNEQYF
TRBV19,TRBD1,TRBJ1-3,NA,TGTGCCAACAAGGGACAGGGAAACACCATATATTTT,CANKGQGNTIYF